Sequencing of this T cell receptor beta chain was carried out in a study of T cells in Graves' hyperthyroidism and ophthalmopathy. In this sample, this clonotype turned up a few times. Amplification of TCR beta CDR3 regions was performed using RNA transcripts as template. Initially, a first-round RT-PCR of the TCR CDR3 employed the HTBI primer set. TCRdb re-called the multiplex PCR reads through MiXCR, storing one row per CDR3 protein. The data show approximately 690,000 distinct CDR3 sequences, with around 15% seen just once and 12% held by the top ten. Germline V gives CDR1 KGHSY, CDR2 FQNENV. This CDR3 has 16 residues. The germline V and J ends were trimmed by 2 bases and 5 bases, with 18 bases remaining between them.

The receptor was derived from a woman between 50 and 59 years old with Graves' ophthalmopathy. The chain combines TRBV16 with TRBJ1-2; D is possibly TRBD1 (6 bases). The sample was blood. The CDR3 DNA sequence: TGTGCCAGCAGCCAAAGATCGGCGACAGGTTTATATGGCTACACCTTC. Protein: CASSQRSATGLYGYTF.